These 17 T cell receptor beta chains share one sample of origin, sequenced in a study of T cell responses to AZD1222 COVID-19 vaccine. Repertoires were generated with immunoSEQ multiplex PCR, while TCRdb's copy carries only in-frame clones and drops some. Here the sample spans roughly 120,000 clones, approximately 88% being singletons. The starting material was peripheral blood, obtained on day 0 of AZD1222 vaccination. These receptors were collected from an adult in good health.

This chain links TRBV9 with TRBJ1-1, with D perhaps matching TRBD1 (5 bases). There are 14 residues in the CDR3. Germline V gives CDR1 SGDLS, CDR2 YYNGEE. Trimming removed 4 bases from V and 4 bases from J, with 14 bases in between. CDR3 protein: CASSPLQGGTEAFF. DNA for the CDR3: TGTGCCAGCAGCCCCTTGCAGGGTGGCACTGAAGCTTTCTTT.

The chain recombines TRBV7-6 with TRBJ1-4; D remains unclear. The CDR3 is 13 amino acids. Germline CDR1 reads SGHVS; CDR2 reads FNYEAQ. V was shortened by 2 bases and J by 3 bases, with 4 bases between the two germline ends. The CDR3: CASSLQANEKLFF. The DNA of the CDR3 is TGTGCCAGCAGCTTACAGGCTAATGAAAAACTGTTTTTT.

The V and J genes are TRBV6-5 and TRBJ1-1; D is unresolved. Trimming pared 7 bases from V and 1 base from J, leaving 10 bases between. Per the germline V gene, CDR1 is MNHEY and CDR2 is SVGAGI. The CDR3 extends over 13 amino acids. In nucleotides, the CDR3 is TGTGCCAGCATGATTCAGGCGAACACTGAAGCTTTCTTT. This sequence encodes CASMIQANTEAFF.

V usage is TRBV4-1 and J usage is TRBJ1-4; no clear D gene. Trimming removed 1 base from V and 3 bases from J, with 12 bases in between. The CDR3 is made up of 16 amino acids. CDR1 MGHRA and CDR2 YSYEKL come from the germline V gene. CDR3 in amino acids: CASSQAGRAPNEKLFF. The CDR3, as DNA: TGCGCCAGCAGCCAAGCTGGGAGGGCCCCTAATGAAAAACTGTTTTTT.

This clone was seen a few times. The V and J genes are TRBV5-1 and TRBJ2-7; D may be TRBD1 (5 bases). The V end lost 4 bases, the J end lost 2 bases, and 13 bases lay between the germline ends. This CDR3 spans 14 amino acids. Per the germline V gene, CDR1 is SGHRS and CDR2 is YFSETQ. In DNA, the CDR3 is TGCGCCAGCAGCGGGCAGGGAACTACCTACGAGCAGTACTTC. Translation gives CASSGQGTTYEQYF.

The genes are TRBV7-2 and TRBJ2-1, with 7 bases matching TRBD1. Trimming removed 0 bases from V and 3 bases from J; junction bases left unmatched: 2. The CDR3 is made up of 15 amino acids. Germline V gene data show CDR1 as SGHTA and CDR2 as FQGNSA. CDR3 in amino acids: CASSLAQGIYNEQFF. The CDR3 DNA is TGTGCCAGCAGCTTAGCACAGGGGATCTACAATGAGCAGTTCTTC.

This rearrangement joins TRBV10-3 to TRBJ1-2, with D possibly TRBD1 on 6 matching bases. V dropped 5 bases and J dropped 8 bases, with 15 bases sitting between them. The germline V gene has CDR1 ENHRY and CDR2 SYGVKD. This CDR3 spans 13 amino acids. In nucleotides, the CDR3 is TGTGCCATCAGTCAGACAGGCTATAAGGGCTACACCTTC. Protein: CAISQTGYKGYTF.

The chain joins TRBV18 to TRBJ1-5; possible D gene TRBD1, 6 bases. Per the germline V gene, CDR1 is KGHSH and CDR2 is LQKENI. Trimming took off 4 bases at V and 4 bases at J, with 11 bases between the two ends. The CDR3 is made up of 14 amino acids. CDR3 in DNA: TGTGCCAGCTCACAGGGACATAGTAATCAGCCCCAGCATTTT. This translates into CASSQGHSNQPQHF.

V and J are TRBV19 and TRBJ2-7; 9 bases are shared with TRBD1. The trim removed 5 bases at V and 6 bases at J, leaving 8 bases unmatched. The CDR3 is 14 amino acids. CDR1 is LNHDA, CDR2 SQIVND, per germline (reference sequence). CDR3 bases: TGTGCCAGTAGTGCGGACAGGGGAACCGGCGAGCAGTACTTC. It is translated as CASSADRGTGEQYF.

V gene TRBV3-1 (or the pseudogene TRBV3-2) combines with J gene TRBJ1-6, with D possibly TRBD1 on 5 matching bases. Between the trimmed V and J ends, which lost 0 bases and 6 bases, there was a span of 9 bases. Per germline, CDR1 LGHDT and CDR2 YNNKEL (reference sequence). The CDR3 loop spans 15 amino acids. The DNA of the CDR3 is TGTGCCAGCAGCCAAGATGCAGGGCTTAATTCACCCCTCCACTTT. It specifies CASSQDAGLNSPLHF.

This chain uses TRBV5-6 with TRBJ1-2; tentative D call: TRBD1 (5 bases). Looked up from germline, CDR1 is SGHDT and CDR2 is YYEEEE. CDR3 length equals 14 residues. V was pared by 3 bases and J by 3 bases, with 12 bases between. CDR3 amino acids: CASSWGDSDYGYTF. The CDR3 DNA reads TGTGCCAGCAGCTGGGGAGACAGCGACTATGGCTACACCTTC.

The V and J genes are TRBV7-9 and TRBJ1-2, with D unresolved. The germline V and J ends were trimmed by 1 base and 2 bases, with 8 bases remaining between them. CDR1 SEHNR and CDR2 FQNEAQ come from the germline V gene (reference sequence). The CDR3 is 14 amino acids. This chain's CDR3 is CASSLVGGNYGYTF. CDR3 DNA sequence: TGTGCCAGCAGCTTAGTTGGAGGGAACTATGGCTACACCTTC. The whole variable domain, filled in from reference TRBV7-9 and TRBJ1-2, reads DTGVSQNPRHKITKRGQNVTFRCDPISEHNRLYWYRQTLGQGPEFLTYFQNEAQLEKSRLLSDRFSAERPKGSFSTLEIQRTEQGDSAMYLCASSLVGGNYGYTFGSGTRLTVV.

The chain has TRBV7-9 and TRBJ2-1, with TRBD1 matching 11 bases. With V trimmed by 5 bases and J by 5 bases, 8 bases remained unmatched. CDR3 size: 16 residues. Germline V gene sequence: CDR1 SEHNR, CDR2 FQNEAQ (reference sequence). The CDR3 nucleotides are TGTGCCAGCAGCGTTGGGACAGGGGGTCTAAACAATGAGCAGTTCTTC. Translating gives CASSVGTGGLNNEQFF. The whole variable domain, filled in from reference TRBV7-9 and TRBJ2-1, reads DTGVSQNPRHKITKRGQNVTFRCDPISEHNRLYWYRQTLGQGPEFLTYFQNEAQLEKSRLLSDRFSAERPKGSFSTLEIQRTEQGDSAMYLCASSVGTGGLNNEQFFGPGTRLTVL.

The V call is TRBV6-2 or TRBV6-3, the J call TRBJ2-1; D possibly corresponds to TRBD2 (6 bases). Looked up from germline, CDR1 is MNHEY and CDR2 is SVGEGT. Trimming removed 2 bases from V and 3 bases from J, with 8 bases in between. CDR3 length equals 14 residues. DNA for the CDR3: TGTGCCAGCAGTTACGCTAGCGTCTACAATGAGCAGTTCTTC. Translation gives CASSYASVYNEQFF.

The chain joins TRBV6-5 to TRBJ2-7, with 12 bases aligning to TRBD1. CDR3 length: 14 amino acids. J was trimmed by 6 bases and V by 6 bases; bases with no gene match: 6. The germline gives CDR1 MNHEY, CDR2 SVGAGI. CDR3 sequence reads: CASSLGTGGREQYF. The CDR3 DNA is TGTGCCAGCAGCTTGGGGACAGGGGGCCGCGAGCAGTACTTC.

The rearrangement links TRBV5-8 to TRBJ2-3; 7 bases agree with TRBD1. The CDR3 covers 16 residues. Trimming at V came to 4 bases and at J to 0 bases, leaving 8 bases not matched to a gene. From germline, CDR1 is SGHTS and CDR2 YDEGEE. The CDR3 nucleotides are TGTGCCAGCAGCCCCGGGACAGAAGCTAGCACAGATACGCAGTATTTT. Amino acids: CASSPGTEASTDTQYF.

This chain joins TRBV6-5 and TRBJ1-6; D uncertain. From germline, CDR1 is MNHEY and CDR2 SVGAGI. CDR3 length: 13 amino acids. Trimming took 8 bases from V and 0 from J, leaving 5 bases between them. CDR3 coding DNA: TGTGCCAGCGGGAGCTCCTATAATTCACCCCTCCACTTT. It specifies CASGSSYNSPLHF.